This entry describes one T cell receptor beta chain. This specimen belongs to a study of blood T cell repertoires in COVID-19. About the study: There were acute and convalescent COVID-19 samples, and they came from the United States, Italy and Spain. Sources were T cells, B-cell-depleted T cells, or PBMCs; the material itself was cDNA or gDNA.

How the authors handled the data: Reference gene primer amplification gave estimated nucleated cell counts. Data came from immunoSEQ multiplex PCR; TCRdb stores just in-frame clones and leaves some out. The V and J calls and clone size were taken over from that table, and D and trimming were inferred from the DNA. The sample lists around 91,000 clones; approximately 79% were seen once. The sequence derives from a woman of 80 years or more with active or convalescent COVID-19. Sequenced: peripheral blood.

The CDR3 DNA follows: TGTGCCAGCAGTTCCTCCTCAATAATAGCGGACACTGAAGCTTTCTTT. It is translated as CASSSSSIIADTEAFF. This rearrangement joins TRBV6-5 to TRBJ1-1; D ambiguous. Trimming stripped 4 bases from V and 3 bases from J, with 18 bases between. The germline V gene encodes CDR1 MNHEY and CDR2 SVGAGI. This CDR3 region has 16 residues.